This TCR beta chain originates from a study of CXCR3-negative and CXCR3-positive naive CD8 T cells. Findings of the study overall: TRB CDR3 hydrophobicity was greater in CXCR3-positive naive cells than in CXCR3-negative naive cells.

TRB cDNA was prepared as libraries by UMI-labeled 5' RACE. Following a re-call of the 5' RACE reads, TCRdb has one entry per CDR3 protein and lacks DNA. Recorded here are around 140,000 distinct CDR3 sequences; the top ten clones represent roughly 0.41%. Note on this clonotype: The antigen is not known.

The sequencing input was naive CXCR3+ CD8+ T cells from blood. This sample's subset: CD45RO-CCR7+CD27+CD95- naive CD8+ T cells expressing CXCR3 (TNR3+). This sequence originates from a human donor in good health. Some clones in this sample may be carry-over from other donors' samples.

CDR3 protein: CSAQGQGSYEQYF. The V gene is TRBV20-1, the J gene TRBJ2-7; the TCRdb call, TRBD1, lacks DNA for checking. The CDR3 has 13 residues. The V gene's germline CDR1 is DFQATT and CDR2 SNEGSKA (reference sequence).